This entry describes one T cell receptor (beta chain). Memory CD4+ cells were the fraction left after CD45RA+ naive selection. This sample is drawn from a study of shared clonotypes between healthy human individuals. About the research overall: The donor pool was made up of a couple of women and three men aged 18 to 49.

CDR1 and CDR2 (germline): LNHDA, SQIVND (reference sequence). V was shortened by 3 bases and J by 2 bases, with 11 bases between the two germline ends. The CDR3 contains 16 residues. An assay was performed, and its level was deep. Several immunoSEQ plates received, in even portions, the genomic DNA of each subset. Only in-frame clones appear in the TCRdb table, and some are missing; sequencing was by immunoSEQ multiplex PCR. The sample shows under 1,100,000 clones, roughly 74% of them seen only once. The sequence was obtained from a man in his late teens or twenties in good health. Some clones in this sample may be carry-over from other donors' samples. Source material: memory CD4+ T cells from PBMCs. Subset given: CD45RA-negative fraction. The chain links TRBV19 to TRBJ2-6, with D possibly TRBD1 on 5 matching bases. CDR3 nucleotides: TGTGCCAGTAGTATCTGGGGCGCGCCTGGGGCCAACGTCCTGACTTTC. It specifies CASSIWGAPGANVLTF.